The 19 T cell receptor beta chains below all came from one sample that was sequenced in a study of early T cells in non-severe SARS-CoV-2 infection. TCRdb redid the calling of the 5' RACE reads with MiXCR, one entry per CDR3 protein. The data show 17,000 or so distinct CDR3 sequences, around 6% seen once. This specimen was whole blood, taken at baseline. The source of these receptors is an adult who was a healthcare worker with PCR-confirmed SARS-CoV-2 infection or an uninfected control (not recorded which).

This clonotype was detected ten times or more. The rearrangement links TRBV12-3 or TRBV12-4 to TRBJ2-7, with D unresolved. This CDR3 spans 12 amino acids. V lost 8 bases, J lost 3 bases, and 11 bases lay in between. The CDR3 loop is CASGRQLYEQYF. The CDR3 DNA sequence: TGTGCCAGCGGACGACAACTCTACGAGCAGTACTTC.

The rearrangement uses TRBV6-6 and TRBJ2-5, with D tentatively TRBD1 (5 bases). The CDR3 is made up of 13 amino acids. Trimming removed 5 bases from V and 2 bases from J, with 9 bases in between. CDR1 is MNHNY and CDR2 is SVGAGI in the germline V gene (reference sequence). The CDR3 loop is CASSIRGQETQYF. Written as DNA, the CDR3 is TGTGCCAGCAGTATTAGGGGTCAAGAGACCCAGTACTTC.

This clonotype has at least ten counts. The CDR3 sequence: CAISGHSGGAADTQYF. The CDR3 nucleotides read TGTGCCATCAGTGGCCATAGCGGGGGGGCCGCGGATACGCAGTATTTT. The chain recombines TRBV10-3 with TRBJ2-3, with TRBD2 identical over 11 bases. The germline V gene has CDR1 ENHRY and CDR2 SYGVKD. V shed 4 bases, J shed 6 bases, and the junction held 9 bases outside the gene matches. This CDR3 region has 16 residues.

This clonotype qualifies as medium-sized (0.01 to 0.1%). The chain links TRBV20-1 to TRBJ2-2; D remains unclear. Germline V gives CDR1 DFQATT, CDR2 SNEGSKA (reference sequence). The CDR3 contains 17 residues. Trimming stripped 0 bases from V and 5 bases from J, with 19 bases between. As DNA, the CDR3 is TGCAGTGCTAGAGATCCTCGTCTGGTTGGGCCAACCGGGGAGCTGTTTTTT. Translating it yields CSARDPRLVGPTGELFF.

In its sample, this clonotype is medium-sized (0.01 to 0.1%). Here the CDR3 reads CSASHEETQYF. The CDR3 DNA is TGCAGTGCTTCGCATGAGGAGACCCAGTACTTC. The V and J genes are TRBV20-1 and TRBJ2-5; D is unresolved. Germline V gene lookup returns CDR1 DFQATT and CDR2 SNEGSKA (reference sequence). The CDR3 runs 11 residues. Trimming stripped 5 bases from V and 5 bases from J, with 9 bases between.

V is TRBV6-1 and J is TRBJ2-6; D remains ambiguous. The germline V gene has CDR1 MNHNS and CDR2 SASEGT. The CDR3 totals 14 residues. Trimming took 4 bases from V and 4 from J, leaving 8 bases between them. This chain's CDR3 is CASSALEGANVLTF. CDR3 in DNA: TGTGCCAGCAGTGCCCTGGAGGGGGCCAACGTCCTGACTTTC.

This clonotype was detected ten times or more. The chain combines TRBV6-6 with TRBJ1-1; tentative D call: TRBD1 (6 bases). CDR3 size: 13 residues. V dropped 0 bases and J dropped 4 bases, with 6 bases sitting between them. Germline V gives CDR1 MNHNY, CDR2 SVGAGI (reference sequence). CDR3 protein: CASSYSDSTEAFF. CDR3 DNA sequence: TGTGCCAGCAGTTACTCGGACAGCACTGAAGCTTTCTTT.

There are many counts of this clonotype. The chain is built from TRBV20-1 and TRBJ2-6, with D possibly matching TRBD1 (6 bases). The CDR3 has 15 amino acids. Trimming removed 0 bases at V and 1 base at J, with 7 bases between. From germline, CDR1 is DFQATT and CDR2 SNEGSKA (reference sequence). The DNA for the CDR3 is TGCAGTGCTAGAGAGGGGGCATCTGGGGCCAACGTCCTGACTTTC. Translating it yields CSAREGASGANVLTF.

This clonotype was recorded at least ten times. V gene TRBV6-6 combines with J gene TRBJ1-2; the match to TRBD1 covers 7 bases. V dropped 7 bases and J dropped 4; count of bases not matched to a gene: 6. The germline gives CDR1 MNHNY, CDR2 SVGAGI (reference sequence). The CDR3 runs 13 residues. The CDR3 region has the DNA TGTGCCAGCACTTCCGGGACAGTCTATGGCTACACCTTC. Its translation is CASTSGTVYGYTF.

This clonotype was counted only a few times. The chain carries TRBV11-2 and TRBJ1-1, with 8 bases fitting TRBD1. The CDR3 is 13 residues long. J was trimmed by 5 bases and V by 5 bases; bases with no gene match: 4. Germline V gene sequence: CDR1 SGHAT, CDR2 FQNNGV. In DNA form, the CDR3 reads TGTGCCAGCAGCCCCGACAGGGGAACTGAAGCTTTCTTT. Its protein product is CASSPDRGTEAFF.

This clonotype is medium-sized. This chain joins TRBV12-3 or TRBV12-4 and TRBJ1-2; D is ambiguous. V lost 2 bases and J 5 bases, leaving 6 bases between the germline ends. This CDR3 contains 12 residues. The CDR3 nucleotides are TGTGCCAGCAGTTTATCGACTTATGGCTACACCTTC. Encoded protein: CASSLSTYGYTF.

This clonotype was detected ten times or more. V is TRBV7-2 and J is TRBJ1-1; D not certain. Per the germline V gene, CDR1 is SGHTA and CDR2 is FQGNSA. The V end lost 5 bases, the J end lost 1 base, and 8 bases lay between the germline ends. This CDR3 has 13 amino acids. The CDR3 DNA reads TGTGCCAGCAGCCTAAGGCGGAACACTGAAGCTTTCTTT. Amino acid sequence: CASSLRRNTEAFF.

By proportion, this clonotype is medium-sized. V usage is TRBV27 and J usage is TRBJ2-3; D tentatively fits TRBD1 or TRBD2 (6 bases each). Germline V gives CDR1 MNHEY, CDR2 SMNVEV (reference sequence). This CDR3 region has 16 residues. The V gene lost 1 base and the J gene lost 0 bases, with 11 bases spanning the gap. The CDR3 DNA follows: TGTGCCAGCAGTTTATACGGGGGCCCTAGCACAGATACGCAGTATTTT. This sequence encodes CASSLYGGPSTDTQYF.

J is TRBJ2-7 and V is TRBV20-1; D possibly corresponds to TRBD2 (5 bases). Per germline, CDR1 DFQATT and CDR2 SNEGSKA (reference sequence). Between the trimmed V and J ends, which lost 6 bases and 0 bases, there was a span of 15 bases. This CDR3 has 14 residues. The CDR3 spells CSAHGRGSSYEQYF. The CDR3 DNA reads as TGCAGTGCCCACGGCCGGGGAAGCTCCTACGAGCAGTACTTC.

This clonotype came up many times. This chain links TRBV10-2 with TRBJ1-5; D not resolved. CDR3 length: 15 amino acids. Per the germline V gene, CDR1 is WSHSY and CDR2 is SAAADI. The V end lost 2 bases, the J end lost 0 bases, and 8 bases lay between the germline ends. The CDR3 reads CASSEILDSNQPQHF. CDR3 nucleotide sequence: TGCGCCAGCAGTGAGATCTTAGATAGCAATCAGCCCCAGCATTTT.

The table lists this clonotype with many counts. The genes are TRBV20-1 and TRBJ2-2; 8 bases map to TRBD1. The CDR3 sequence is 13 residues long. The V gene's germline CDR1 is DFQATT and CDR2 SNEGSKA (reference sequence). This chain's CDR3 is CSLRTGRTGELFF. CDR3 DNA: TGCAGCCTCCGGACAGGGCGTACCGGGGAGCTGTTTTTT.

To note about this clonotype: This clone may be a read error of a much larger clone one base away. The gene calls are TRBV29-1 and TRBJ1-2; D is undetermined. Per germline, CDR1 SQVTM and CDR2 ANQGSEA. Trimming cost V 3 bases and J 6 bases, with 14 bases left between them. This CDR3 has 13 residues. The CDR3 sequence is CSVDLASWDGYTF. CDR3 nucleotide sequence: TGCAGCGTTGACTTAGCCTCATGGGATGGCTACACCTTC.

Many counts were recorded for this clonotype. The chain couples TRBV12-3 or TRBV12-4 to TRBJ2-3; 8 bases align to TRBD2. After removal of 6 bases from V and 2 bases from J, the junction contained 16 bases not matched to a gene. The CDR3 has 18 residues. The DNA for the CDR3 is TGTGCCAGCAGAGGGGACGAAAGCGGGGGAAGCCTCACAGATACGCAGTATTTT. Its protein product is CASRGDESGGSLTDTQYF.

This clonotype has a handful of counts. The CDR3 bases are TGCAGCGCCGGGACAGGGGGGCCGGTGTTCTTC. This codes for CSAGTGGPVFF. The J gene is TRBJ2-1, the V gene TRBV29-1; 11 nucleotides match TRBD1. Looked up from germline, CDR1 is SQVTM and CDR2 is ANQGSEA. Losses at the gene ends were 7 bases for V and 15 bases for J; bases not matched to a gene: 8. This CDR3 is built from 11 residues.